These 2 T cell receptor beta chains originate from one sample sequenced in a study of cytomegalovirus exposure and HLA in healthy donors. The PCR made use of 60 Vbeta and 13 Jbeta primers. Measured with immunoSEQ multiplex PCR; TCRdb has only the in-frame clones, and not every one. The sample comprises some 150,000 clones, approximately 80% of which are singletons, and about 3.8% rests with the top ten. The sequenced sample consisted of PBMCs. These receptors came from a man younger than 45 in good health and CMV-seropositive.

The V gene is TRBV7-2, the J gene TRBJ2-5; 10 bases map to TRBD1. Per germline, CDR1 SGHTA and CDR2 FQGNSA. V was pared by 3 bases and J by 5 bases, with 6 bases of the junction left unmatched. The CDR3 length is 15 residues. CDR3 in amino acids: CASSFAGTGVETQYF. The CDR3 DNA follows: TGTGCCAGCAGCTTCGCCGGGACAGGGGTCGAGACCCAGTACTTC.

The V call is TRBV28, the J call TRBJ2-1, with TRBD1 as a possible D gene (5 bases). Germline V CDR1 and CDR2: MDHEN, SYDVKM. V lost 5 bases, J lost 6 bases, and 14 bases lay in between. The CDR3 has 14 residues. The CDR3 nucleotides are TGTGCCAGCAGTATATTCCTGGGGCGCAATGAGCAGTTCTTC. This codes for CASSIFLGRNEQFF.